The following is a T cell receptor (beta chain) sequence with its context. Its antigen remains undetermined. A much more abundant neighbour one base away suggests this may be a read error. Graves' hyperthyroidism was defined as stable when no progression to ophthalmopathy occurred over 18 months of follow-up. The hyperthyroidism patients were between 18 and 65 years old and newly diagnosed, with a disease duration of less than 2 months. The study excluded patients with uncontrolled infections, other autoimmune diseases, pregnancy or lactation. Diagnoses were established on the basis of clinical symptoms, serum thyroxine and TRAb, thyroid ultrasound, and orbital computed tomography. PBMCs were isolated from approximately 10 ml of fresh peripheral blood by Ficoll-Paque density gradient centrifugation. Total RNA was extracted using Trizol reagent, and RNA quality was assessed on an Agilent 2100 Bioanalyzer.

TCR beta CDR3 regions were amplified from RNA transcripts. The TCR CDR3 was subjected to a first round of RT-PCR using the HTBI primer set and the Qiagen OneStep RT-PCR kit. The libraries were constructed in a second round of multiplex PCR and then size-selected and purified. The libraries were sequenced on an Illumina HiSeq2000 using paired-end 100 bp reads. The paper's data handling went like this. Raw data were processed with SOAPnuke, discarding reads with adapters, uncalled bases, mean Phred below 15, or no exact constant-primer or identifier match. COPE v1.2.5 was used to merge the high-quality paired reads, and each unique nucleotide sequence was defined as a clonotype. MiTCR v1.1 was used to align clonotypes to the IMGT TRBV, TRBD and TRBJ reference segments. Only V-J combinations with frequency above 0.0001, covering about 99% of repertoires, were analysed. The TCS score was defined as the ratio of F50 (clonal expansion) to E x V (chaos), calculated using BLOSUM62-based TCRdist between CDR3 peptides within each V-J. Welch's t-statistics and random forest reduced fewer than 550 V-J features to 10 to 15, which were used in a naive Bayes classifier (R e1071). The public reads were run again by TCRdb, first through fastp at Q25 and then through MiXCR, and only productive beta chains were kept. Every entry covers one CDR3 protein and lists the most common genes and DNA from its rows. The V and J calls come from TCRdb's annotation, not from the publication. In this sample the table shows approximately 530,000 distinct CDR3 sequences, 16% of which occur a single time. The ten largest clones capture approximately 18% of the sample.

The entry originates in a study of T cells in Graves' hyperthyroidism and ophthalmopathy (dated by TCRdb to between 2018 and 2021). In terms of the full investigation: Peripheral blood was collected at initial diagnosis, before any treatment. A discovery cohort of roughly 100 patients, about 40 with Graves' ophthalmopathy and under 60 with stable Graves' hyperthyroidism, was used to find distinguishing TCR V-J signatures. Prospective prediction of ophthalmopathy was tested in an independent validation cohort consisting of 18 to 20 hyperthyroidism patients and around 16 patients who later progressed to ophthalmopathy. The 100 or so discovery patients were randomly divided into training and test sets at a 7:3 ratio. In about 6 Graves' hyperthyroidism patients, the study also compared T-cell repertoires from thyroid tissue with T-cell repertoires from blood. Following sampling, methimazole starting at 30 mg daily was given to hyperthyroidism patients, and high-dose intravenous methylprednisolone was given to ophthalmopathy patients. According to the paper, TCR Vbeta CDR3 sequencing was carried out on 135 peripheral blood samples, which came from some 41 ophthalmopathy, fewer than 80 hyperthyroidism and roughly 17 progressor patients. The research as a whole found: Sample size was not statistically predetermined, and investigators were not blinded to group allocation. In validation, the model predicted progression to ophthalmopathy with approximately 69% sensitivity and 72.22% specificity, a median of 6.5 months before onset. Most expanded thyroid clonotypes (frequency above 0.001) were also detected in blood, suggesting blood repertoires may reflect thyroid immune responses. In cross-validation, a model built on a 13 V-J signature told ophthalmopathy apart from stable hyperthyroidism with roughly 87% sensitivity and around 84% specificity, and in testing the same model reached 80%/75%.

According to the germline V gene, CDR1 reads SGHTA and CDR2 reads FQGNSA. From its cysteine to its phenylalanine, the CDR3 spans 15 amino acids. Of the read, only the CDR3 DNA is kept; its 45 bases are in frame from base 1. The germline V end is reduced by 6 bases and the J end by 0 bases; junction bases left unmatched: 3. The chain uses TRBV7-2 and TRBJ2-7; 12 central nucleotides agree with TRBD2. Sequencing used blood. The source of this sequence is a woman under 30 with Graves' hyperthyroidism. The DNA sequence is as follows: TGTGCCAGCAGACCGACTAGCGGGGGCTCCTACGAGCAGTACTTC. This translates into CASRPTSGGSYEQYF. Here the CDR3 is joined to the reference TRBV7-2 and TRBJ2-7 genes, and the full variable domain is: GAGVSQSPSNKVTEKGKDVELRCDPISGHTALYWYRQSLGQGLEFLIYFQGNSAPDKSGLPSDRFSAERTGGSVSTLTIQRTQQEDSAVYLCASRPTSGGSYEQYFGPGTRLTVT.